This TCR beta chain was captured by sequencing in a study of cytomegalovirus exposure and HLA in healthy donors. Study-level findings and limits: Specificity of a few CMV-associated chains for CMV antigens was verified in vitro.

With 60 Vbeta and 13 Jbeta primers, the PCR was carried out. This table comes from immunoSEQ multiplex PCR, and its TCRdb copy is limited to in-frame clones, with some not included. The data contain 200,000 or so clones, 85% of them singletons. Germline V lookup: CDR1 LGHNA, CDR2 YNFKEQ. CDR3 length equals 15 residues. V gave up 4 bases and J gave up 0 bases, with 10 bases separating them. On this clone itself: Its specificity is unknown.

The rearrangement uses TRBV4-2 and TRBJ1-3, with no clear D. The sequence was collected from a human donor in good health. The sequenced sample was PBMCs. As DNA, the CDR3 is TGTGCCAGCAGCCGGGCAGACCGCTCTGGAAACACCATATATTTT. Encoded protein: CASSRADRSGNTIYF.